Below, 7 T cell receptor beta chains from the same sample are listed, as sequenced in a study of shared clonotypes between healthy human individuals. Profiled with immunoSEQ multiplex PCR; TCRdb holds only in-frame clones, not every one. The sample consists of 100,000 to 120,000 clones, about 71% of them appearing once. Sequenced: memory CD8+ T cells sorted from blood. Subset given: CD45RO+ cells pooled with CCR7-negative TemRA cells. The receptors come from a woman aged 30 to 39 in good health.

This sequence joins TRBV2 and TRBJ2-1; D gene ambiguous. Germline loops: CDR1 SNHLY, CDR2 FYNNEI. V lost 2 bases and J 7 bases, leaving 12 bases between the germline ends. The CDR3 spans 14 residues. The CDR3 DNA follows: TGTGCCAGCAGTGAACTCTCAGCCCTGAATGAGCAGTTCTTC. As protein: CASSELSALNEQFF.

This sequence joins TRBV14 and TRBJ2-1; weak D call: TRBD1 (6 bases). The CDR3 spans 14 residues. The V end lost 5 bases, the J end lost 7 bases, and 15 bases lay between the germline ends. Germline values: CDR1 SGHDN, CDR2 FVKESK. The CDR3 DNA reads as TGTGCCAGCAGCTCCCAGGGGTGGACGAATGAGCAGTTCTTC. This encodes CASSSQGWTNEQFF.

This clone was seen only once. V is TRBV25-1 and J is TRBJ2-7; D is uncertain. Between the trimmed V and J ends, which lost 3 bases and 5 bases, there was a span of 5 bases. Germline assignment: CDR1 MGHDK and CDR2 SYGVNS. The CDR3 runs to 11 residues. The CDR3 sequence: CASSDLNEQYF. As DNA, the CDR3 is TGTGCCAGCAGTGACCTTAACGAGCAGTACTTC.

This chain joins TRBV11-1 and TRBJ1-1; D may be TRBD1 (5 bases). The CDR3 loop spans 12 amino acids. Germline V lookup: CDR1 SGHAT, CDR2 FQDESV (reference sequence). Trimming took 5 bases from V and 2 from J, leaving 6 bases between them. CDR3 sequence: CASSRGNTEAFF. CDR3 DNA sequence: TGTGCCAGCAGCCGGGGCAACACTGAAGCTTTCTTT.

V and J are TRBV7-9 and TRBJ2-7; 7 bases are a match to TRBD1. After removal of 5 bases from V and 2 bases from J, the junction contained 12 bases not matched to a gene. The germline CDR1 and CDR2 sequences are SEHNR and FQNEAQ (reference sequence). The CDR3 loop spans 16 amino acids. The DNA for the CDR3 is TGTGCCAGCAGCCCGCCGACCGGGACAGTTACCTACGAGCAGTACTTC. Protein product: CASSPPTGTVTYEQYF.

This clone was seen a handful of times. V usage is TRBV5-1 and J usage is TRBJ2-7, with TRBD1 matching over 7 bases. The V and J ends lost 2 bases and 5 bases, in that order; junction bases with no gene match: 10. The CDR3 runs to 15 residues. The germline V gene encodes CDR1 SGHRS and CDR2 YFSETQ. Written as DNA, the CDR3 is TGCGCCAGCAGCTTAAGACAGGGTCTCGGTGACGAGCAGTACTTC. Translated, it gives CASSLRQGLGDEQYF.

The chain couples TRBV4-1 to TRBJ1-2; D is uncertain. The CDR3 is 15 residues long. Trimming stripped 5 bases from V and 4 bases from J, with 17 bases between. Germline CDR1 and CDR2: MGHRA and YSYEKL. The CDR3 region is CASSSANRKTYGYTF. DNA of the CDR3: TGCGCCAGCAGCTCAGCTAACCGAAAGACCTATGGCTACACCTTC.